The rows below give T cell receptor beta chains drawn from one sample of a study of blood T cell repertoires in COVID-19. Measured with immunoSEQ multiplex PCR; TCRdb has only the in-frame clones, and not every one. The sample has approximately 250,000 clones, 84% seen once; the top ten hold about 9.1%. The sequenced sample was peripheral blood. All receptors come from a human donor in a cohort sampled during active COVID-19. Each CDR3 is given with its conserved first and last residue. The order of the fields is V gene, J gene, CDR3 length, clone size, D gene, CDR3 DNA, CDR3 protein. D genes are given only for firm matches. Rows give clone size only sometimes, using once, few, many, or a class for an expanded clone.

TRBV4-1,TRBJ2-1,13,.,.,TGCGCCAGCAGCCAAATCAGTCGGGATGAGCAGTTCTTC,CASSQISRDEQFF
TRBV10-2,TRBJ2-3,20,.,TRBD2,TGCGCCAGCAGTGAATTTAGTGTAACTAGCGGGGGGCCCGGCACAGATACGCAGTATTTT,CASSEFSVTSGGPGTDTQYF
TRBV5-5,TRBJ1-4,15,.,.,TGTGCCAGCAGCAACCAGGGCAGGGACTACGAAAAACTGTTTTTT,CASSNQGRDYEKLFF
TRBV6-2/TRBV6-3,TRBJ2-6,15,once,.,TGTGCCAGCAGTAGTGCTGACAATGGGGCCAACGTCCTGACTTTC,CASSSADNGANVLTF
TRBV5-1,TRBJ2-7,16,once,TRBD2,TGCGCCAGCAGCCCCGCTAGCGGGAGGGTCTCCTACGAGCAGTACTTC,CASSPASGRVSYEQYF
TRBV2,TRBJ2-6,16,.,.,TGTGCCAGCAGGCCTATGGACAGCTCTGGGGCCAACGTCCTGACTTTC,CASRPMDSSGANVLTF
TRBV19,TRBJ1-4,14,.,TRBD1,TGTGCCAGTAGTACTTTGCCAGGGGGTGAAAAACTGTTTTTT,CASSTLPGGEKLFF
TRBV27,TRBJ1-1,14,.,.,TGTGCCAGCAGAGGTAGTCAGGGGAACACTGAAGCTTTCTTT,CASRGSQGNTEAFF
TRBV2,TRBJ1-2,15,.,TRBD1,TGTGCCAGCAGTGCAGGGGGCGGTGGTAACTATGGCTACACCTTC,CASSAGGGGNYGYTF
TRBV7-8,TRBJ1-2,12,.,.,TGTGCCAGCAGCTTAGCAGGGGATGGCTACACCTTC,CASSLAGDGYTF
TRBV28,TRBJ2-2,15,.,TRBD1,TGTGCCAGCAGACATCAACAGGGGCTAGCCGGGGAGCTGTTTTTT,CASRHQQGLAGELFF
TRBV5-6,TRBJ1-1,15,.,.,TGTGCCAGCAGCGCCCGGGAGAAACAGAACACTGAAGCTTTCTTT,CASSAREKQNTEAFF
TRBV5-1,TRBJ1-2,14,.,.,TGCGCCAGCAGCCTCAATAACCAGGGGTATGGCTACACCTTC,CASSLNNQGYGYTF
TRBV6-5,TRBJ1-1,13,.,.,TGTGCCAGCAGTTACACATTAACAGCTGAAGCTTTCTTT,CASSYTLTAEAFF
TRBV4-2,TRBJ2-3,18,.,TRBD2,TGTGCCAGCAGCCAAGGGTCGAGACTAGCGGGATATTCAGATACGCAGTATTTT,CASSQGSRLAGYSDTQYF
TRBV3-1/TRBV3-2,TRBJ1-1,12,.,.,TGTGCCAGCAGCCAAGTCTCCACTGAAGCTTTCTTT,CASSQVSTEAFF
TRBV7-2,TRBJ2-5,17,.,TRBD2,TGTGCCAGCAGCCACGCCCTACTAGCGGGAGTATCTGAGACCCAGTACTTC,CASSHALLAGVSETQYF
TRBV6-5,TRBJ1-6,13,.,TRBD1,TGTGCCAGCAGCCGGGACAGAAATTCACCCCTCCACTTT,CASSRDRNSPLHF
TRBV19,TRBJ2-7,13,.,.,TGTGCCAGTAGTATGGGCCTACTCCTCGGGCAGTACTTC,CASSMGLLLGQYF
TRBV11-2,TRBJ2-7,15,.,TRBD2,TGTGCCAGCAGCTCCCGACTAGCGGTCTCCTACGAGCAGTACTTC,CASSSRLAVSYEQYF
TRBV27,TRBJ2-1,18,.,TRBD2,TGTGCCAGCAGCCCTGGACTGAGAGCGGGAGGTAGGCGTAATGAGCAGTTCTTC,CASSPGLRAGGRRNEQFF
TRBV7-2,TRBJ2-7,15,.,.,TGTGCCAGCAGCTTAGTGGCAGGGAATACCTACGAGCAGTACTTC,CASSLVAGNTYEQYF